This entry lists 29 T cell receptor beta chains sequenced from one sample in a study of spatial heterogeneity in lung cancer (dated by TCRdb to about 2019). This specimen's time point label, interpreted: sample taken at primary tumor resection. What the work shows at the level of the full study, not this receptor alone: A correlation was observed between the number of expanded intratumoral alpha and beta TCRs and the tumor nonsynonymous mutation count.

No cognate antigen is known for these TCRs. Library construction relied on 5' RACE. These reads were obtained on a NextSeq 500. The public reads were quality trimmed at Q25 with fastp and then assembled into clones with MiXCR by TCRdb, keeping productive beta chains. Each entry is one CDR3 protein sequence, shown with its most common DNA and genes. The sample has under 20,000 distinct CDR3 sequences on record, 9.6% of them singletons. The ten largest account for about 20% of the sample. Sample: lung tumor tissue, taken at surgery. These receptor sequences come from a female donor with early-stage non-small cell lung cancer.

This clonotype was detected many times. This beta chain is a stray sequence in a library constructed for alpha chains; its clone size is not meaningful. This chain links TRBV2 with TRBJ1-2, with TRBD1 matching over 9 bases. Per germline, CDR1 SNHLY and CDR2 FYNNEI. V shed 4 bases and J 7 bases; nucleotides not matched to a gene: 1. There are 12 residues in the CDR3. The CDR3 DNA sequence: TGTGCCAGCAGTGCGACAGGGGGTGGCTACACCTTC. Encoded protein: CASSATGGGYTF.

On this clonotype itself: Found in a library prepared for alpha chains, this beta chain is an off-target read, and its abundance has little meaning. V is TRBV5-1 and J is TRBJ1-1; TRBD1 aligns across 11 bases. Germline lookup yields CDR1 SGHRS and CDR2 YFSETQ. Trimming removed 4 bases from V and 6 bases from J; junction bases left unmatched: 8. The length of the CDR3 is 15 residues. The CDR3 sequence: CASSTDGQGAPEAFF. Written as DNA, the CDR3 is TGCGCCAGCAGCACGGACGGACAGGGGGCCCCTGAAGCTTTCTTT. The complete variable domain, with remaining parts taken from reference TRBV5-1 and TRBJ1-1, reads KAGVTQTPRYLIKTRGQQVTLSCSPISGHRSVSWYQQTPGQGLQFLFEYFSETQRNKGNFPGRFSGRQFSNSRSEMNVSTLELGDSALYLCASSTDGQGAPEAFFGQGTRLTVV.

By share, this clonotype counts as medium-sized (0.01 to 0.1%). This beta chain came through as a stray read in a library set up for alpha chains, and its size says little. The CDR3 loop is CASSSGTAHTDTQYF. DNA of the CDR3: TGTGCCAGCAGTTCCGGGACAGCACATACAGATACGCAGTATTTT. V usage is TRBV6-5 and J usage is TRBJ2-3, with TRBD1 matching 7 bases. Per germline, CDR1 MNHEY and CDR2 SVGAGI. V lost 4 bases to trimming and J lost 3 bases; unmatched junction nucleotides: 7. This CDR3 contains 15 residues.

This clonotype showed up just a few times. This beta chain appears as a stray read in a library generated for alpha chains; its size is not informative. The rearrangement joins TRBV2 to TRBJ2-7; no clear D gene. V lost 5 bases and J 2 bases, leaving 10 bases between the germline ends. Germline V gives CDR1 SNHLY, CDR2 FYNNEI. The CDR3 contains 13 residues. The CDR3 DNA is TGTGCCAGCAGTTACGGTACCCCCTACGAGCAGTACTTC. This translates into CASSYGTPYEQYF.

In this sample, this clonotype turned up a few times. This beta chain is an off-target read within a library intended for alpha chains, so its frequency means little. The chain is built from TRBV27 and TRBJ2-7; D is uncertain. The CDR3 loop spans 11 amino acids. V was clipped by 5 bases and J by 2 bases, with 4 bases between them. Germline assignment: CDR1 MNHEY and CDR2 SMNVEV (reference sequence). CDR3 in amino acids: CASSGAYEQYF. CDR3 coding DNA: TGTGCCAGCAGTGGGGCCTACGAGCAGTACTTC.

Notes on this clonotype: Because the library targeted alpha chains, this beta chain is an off-target read whose size means little. The chain is built from TRBV18 and TRBJ1-2; a weak D match, TRBD1 (6 bases). The CDR3 length is 13 residues. Trimming left V 2 bases short and J 8 bases short, with 12 bases between. Germline assignment: CDR1 KGHSH and CDR2 LQKENI. This chain's CDR3 is CASSPDRSNGYTF. The CDR3 DNA reads as TGTGCCAGCTCACCAGACAGGTCGAACGGCTACACCTTC.

This clonotype was recorded at least ten times. As an off-target read in a library built for alpha chains, this beta chain has a frequency of little significance. The chain carries TRBV7-3 and TRBJ2-3; D is perhaps TRBD2 (6 bases). The CDR3 length is 15 residues. From germline, CDR1 is SGHTA and CDR2 FQGTGA. With 5 bases removed from V and 0 bases from J, the gap between germline ends came to 12 bases. CDR3 DNA: TGTGCCAGCAGCCCGGGGGTAACAAGCACAGATACGCAGTATTTT. Protein sequence: CASSPGVTSTDTQYF. Looking up the rest from reference TRBV7-3 and TRBJ2-3 gives the full variable domain: GAGVSQTPSNKVTEKGKYVELRCDPISGHTALYWYRQSLGQGPEFLIYFQGTGAADDSGLPNDRFFAVRPEGSVSTLKIQRTERGDSAVYLCASSPGVTSTDTQYFGPGTRLTVL.

Concerning this clonotype: One end of the junction does not line up with germline, which may come from a read error. This beta chain came through as a stray read in a library set up for alpha chains, and its size says little. The CDR3 spells CATSLAGRGSTDTQYF. The CDR3 bases are TGTGCCACCAGCTTAGCGGGGCGGGGGAGCACAGATACGCAGTATTTT. The chain joins TRBV7-6 to TRBJ2-3; 8 bases match TRBD2. The CDR3 loop spans 16 amino acids. Germline V gene sequence: CDR1 SGHVS, CDR2 FNYEAQ.

This clonotype was counted at least ten times. This beta chain is a stray read from a library made for alpha chains; its abundance is not meaningful. The chain carries TRBV7-2 and TRBJ2-1; no clear D. CDR1 SGHTA and CDR2 FQGNSA come from the germline V gene. The CDR3 is 15 amino acids. Trimming left V 1 base short and J 5 bases short, with 12 bases between. CDR3 sequence: CASSLVGRLHNEQFF. Written as DNA, the CDR3 is TGTGCCAGCAGCTTAGTGGGCCGTCTCCACAATGAGCAGTTCTTC. The entire variable domain, with the rest obtained from reference TRBV7-2 and TRBJ2-1, is as follows: GAGVSQSPSNKVTEKGKDVELRCDPISGHTALYWYRQSLGQGLEFLIYFQGNSAPDKSGLPSDRFSAERTGGSVSTLTIQRTQQEDSAVYLCASSLVGRLHNEQFFGPGTRLTVL.

In this sample, this clonotype is medium-sized (0.01 to 0.1%). Within a library made for alpha chains, this beta chain is off target, and its count is uninformative. The chain couples TRBV3-1 to TRBJ2-1; D uncertain. V was trimmed by 5 bases and J by 8 bases, leaving 10 bases between them. Germline V lookup: CDR1 LGHDT, CDR2 YNNKEL (reference sequence). This CDR3 spans 12 amino acids. The CDR3 region has the DNA TGTGCCAGCAGCTCCTTAGTCGATGAGCAGTTCTTC. Amino acid sequence: CASSSLVDEQFF.

This clonotype was seen a handful of times. The library was designed around alpha chains, so this beta chain is a stray read whose abundance carries little weight. This chain joins TRBV5-1 and TRBJ2-7, with D possibly called TRBD1 or TRBD2 (5 bases each). The CDR3 length is 15 residues. V was pared by 3 bases and J by 5 bases, with 18 bases between. CDR1 is SGHRS, CDR2 YFSETQ, per germline. The CDR3 region has the DNA TGCGCCAGCAGCTCCGGGACCTACGCCGGGAACGAGCAGTACTTC. Its translation is CASSSGTYAGNEQYF.

This clonotype was observed a few times. This beta chain slipped into a library made for alpha chains as a stray read, so its size is not meaningful. The CDR3: CASRTGDGPGTQYF. The DNA of the CDR3 is TGCGCCAGCCGGACAGGGGACGGACCAGGTACGCAGTATTTT. The chain has TRBV5-1 and TRBJ2-3; 9 bases map to TRBD1. The CDR3 extends over 14 amino acids. J was trimmed by 8 bases and V by 7 bases; bases with no gene match: 11. The germline V gene encodes CDR1 SGHRS and CDR2 YFSETQ. Full variable domain (rest looked up from reference TRBV5-1 and TRBJ2-3): KAGVTQTPRYLIKTRGQQVTLSCSPISGHRSVSWYQQTPGQGLQFLFEYFSETQRNKGNFPGRFSGRQFSNSRSEMNVSTLELGDSALYLCASRTGDGPGTQYFGPGTRLTVL.

This clonotype was observed a handful of times. This beta chain lies outside the target of a library built for alpha chains; its clone size means little. This chain uses TRBV5-1 with TRBJ2-1, with D unclear. Trimming pared 2 bases from V and 8 bases from J, leaving 14 bases between. CDR3 length: 14 amino acids. Germline CDR1 and CDR2: SGHRS and YFSETQ. The CDR3 sequence: CASSFEPNRDEQFF. CDR3 nucleotides: TGCGCCAGCAGCTTTGAGCCCAACCGGGATGAGCAGTTCTTC.

In its sample, this clonotype is medium-sized. Within a library made for alpha chains, this beta chain is off target, and its count is uninformative. Written as DNA, the CDR3 is TGCAGCGTTGTAGTCGGGCTTGGGCAGCCCCAGCATTTT. Amino acids: CSVVVGLGQPQHF. The chain recombines TRBV29-1 with TRBJ1-5; D is undetermined. The CDR3 sequence is 13 residues long. With 4 bases removed from V and 7 bases from J, the gap between germline ends came to 14 bases. Germline V lookup: CDR1 SQVTM, CDR2 ANQGSEA.

As regards this clonotype: Found in a library prepared for alpha chains, this beta chain is an off-target read, and its abundance has little meaning. The rearrangement joins TRBV4-3 to TRBJ1-3, with D possibly being TRBD1 (6 bases). The V gene lost 0 bases and the J gene lost 3 bases, with 15 bases spanning the gap. This CDR3 has 17 amino acids. CDR1 and CDR2 from the germline V gene are LGHNA and YSLEER. CDR3: CASSQDVPRGIGNTIYF. CDR3 bases: TGCGCCAGCAGCCAAGATGTTCCCAGGGGAATTGGAAACACCATATATTTT.

This clonotype was counted between two and nine times. This beta chain turned up in a library designed for alpha chains; as an off-target read, its abundance says little. The chain links TRBV7-6 to TRBJ2-6; no clear D. V gave up 1 base and J gave up 1 base, with 8 bases separating them. Per the germline V gene, CDR1 is SGHVS and CDR2 is FNYEAQ. The CDR3 covers 16 residues. CDR3: CASSLGGISGANVLTF. The CDR3 DNA reads as TGTGCCAGCAGCTTAGGGGGTATTTCTGGGGCCAACGTCCTGACTTTC.

By its share, this clonotype is medium-sized. Being off target in a library aimed at alpha chains, this beta chain has a size of little meaning. The chain couples TRBV5-1 to TRBJ2-7; 9 bases match TRBD1. The V gene end was trimmed by 4 bases and the J gene end by 4 bases; junction bases not matched to a gene: 12. The CDR3 loop spans 16 amino acids. The V gene's germline CDR1 is SGHRS and CDR2 YFSETQ. This CDR3 is CASSLARQGVVYEQYF. CDR3 nucleotide sequence: TGCGCCAGCAGCCTTGCGCGACAGGGGGTAGTATACGAGCAGTACTTC.

Comments on this clonotype: A junction boundary mismatches the germline segment, possibly from a read error. With the library built for alpha chains, this beta chain is off target and its frequency is not meaningful. V is TRBV20-1 and J is TRBJ2-2; 10 nucleotides line up with TRBD2. Germline values: CDR1 DFQATT, CDR2 SNEGSKA (reference sequence). The CDR3 consists of 14 residues. The CDR3 DNA reads TGCAGGGCTAGCGGGGGCCCAAACACCGGGGAGCTGTTTTTT. It specifies CRASGGPNTGELFF.

To note about this clonotype: This beta chain is off target for a library built for alpha chains, so its abundance means little. The rearrangement links TRBV6-2 or TRBV6-3 to TRBJ2-2; D might be TRBD1 (6 bases). The germline V and J ends were trimmed by 4 bases and 3 bases, with 12 bases remaining between them. CDR1 is MNHEY, CDR2 SVGEGT, per germline. This CDR3 spans 15 amino acids. The CDR3 region has the DNA TGTGCCAGCAGTTCTTGGGGGCGTTACACCGGGGAGCTGTTTTTT. Its protein is CASSSWGRYTGELFF.

In this sample, this clonotype is medium-sized. The library was built for alpha chains, so this beta chain is an off-target read and its size means little. This sequence joins TRBV7-2 and TRBJ2-5, with 7 nucleotides matching TRBD2. The length of the CDR3 is 15 residues. The trim removed 1 base at V and 1 base at J, leaving 3 bases unmatched. Germline CDR1 reads SGHTA; CDR2 reads FQGNSA. Here the CDR3 DNA reads TGTGCCAGCAGCTTAGGCAGCGGGGTCCAAGAGACCCAGTACTTC. It yields the protein CASSLGSGVQETQYF.

This clonotype was recorded many times. With the library built for alpha chains, this beta chain is off target and its frequency is not meaningful. The chain uses TRBV11-1 and TRBJ1-5; D remains ambiguous. This CDR3 is built from 15 residues. The V gene's germline CDR1 is SGHAT and CDR2 FQDESV (reference sequence). V lost 3 bases, J lost 2 bases, and 11 bases lay in between. CDR3 sequence (DNA): TGTGCCAGCAGCTTGTCCGGGGATGGCAATCAGCCCCAGCATTTT. This translates into CASSLSGDGNQPQHF.

This clonotype was counted at least ten times. A library prepared for alpha chains yielded this beta chain as an off-target read; its size is of little meaning. This rearrangement joins TRBV20-1 to TRBJ2-3, with 15 bases fitting TRBD2. V shed 0 bases and J 2 bases; nucleotides not matched to a gene: 6. CDR3 size: 18 residues. CDR1 is DFQATT and CDR2 is SNEGSKA in the germline V gene (reference sequence). The CDR3 sequence is CSARDPGLAGGSTDTQYF. CDR3 DNA sequence: TGCAGTGCTAGAGACCCGGGACTAGCGGGGGGATCCACAGATACGCAGTATTTT.

This clonotype was detected ten times or more. Since the library was made to target alpha chains, this beta chain is a stray read and its abundance is not meaningful. The chain has TRBV29-1 and TRBJ2-1; D call uncertain. This CDR3 has 14 residues. The germline CDR1 and CDR2 sequences are SQVTM and ANQGSEA. Trimming removed 3 bases at V and 7 bases at J, with 16 bases between. In DNA, the CDR3 is TGCAGCGTTGACGGCCAAAGAGGCTCAAATGAGCAGTTCTTC. Its translation is CSVDGQRGSNEQFF.

There are many counts of this clonotype. For a library built for alpha chains, this beta chain is a stray read; little rests on its size. For the CDR3, the DNA is TGCGCCAGCAGCTGGCCACTAGCGGGGGGGAGCACAGATACGCAGTATTTT. Its translation is CASSWPLAGGSTDTQYF. V is TRBV5-1 and J is TRBJ2-3, with 13 bases that match TRBD2. CDR1 is SGHRS and CDR2 is YFSETQ in the germline V gene. The CDR3 totals 17 residues. The trim removed 3 bases at V and 0 bases at J, leaving 4 bases unmatched.

This clonotype was found a few times. Because this beta chain is a stray read in a library intended to capture alpha chains, its abundance should not be given much weight. This sequence joins TRBV5-5 and TRBJ2-7, with 7 bases that match TRBD1. The J segment lost 2 bases and the V segment lost 5 bases, leaving 4 bases of the junction unmatched. The CDR3 length is 13 residues. The germline V gene encodes CDR1 SGHKS and CDR2 YYEKEE (reference sequence). The CDR3 DNA is TGTGCCAGCAGAACCGGGACAGCCTACGAGCAGTACTTC. Protein: CASRTGTAYEQYF. The variable domain in full, completed from reference TRBV5-5 and TRBJ2-7, reads DAGVTQSPTHLIKTRGQQVTLRCSPISGHKSVSWYQQVLGQGPQFIFQYYEKEERGRGNFPDRFSARQFPNYSSELNVNALLLGDSALYLCASRTGTAYEQYFGPGTRLTVT.

This clonotype has ten or more counts. Being off target in a library aimed at alpha chains, this beta chain has a size of little meaning. The genes are TRBV5-1 and TRBJ1-5; D is uncertain. CDR3 length: 13 amino acids. Germline values: CDR1 SGHRS, CDR2 YFSETQ. V lost 2 bases and J lost 6, with 9 bases in between. The CDR3: CASSFGGGQPQHF. The CDR3 DNA is TGCGCCAGCAGCTTCGGAGGCGGTCAGCCCCAGCATTTT.

This clonotype has only a few counts. This beta chain appears as a stray read in a library generated for alpha chains; its size is not informative. The chain links TRBV12-3 or TRBV12-4 to TRBJ1-5; D gene ambiguous. V lost 5 bases and J lost 10, with 15 bases in between. CDR3 size: 13 residues. This CDR3 is CASSQQSGGPQHF. The CDR3 region has the DNA TGTGCCAGCAGTCAGCAGTCCGGCGGCCCCCAGCATTTT.

In the case of this clonotype: The library was designed around alpha chains, so this beta chain is a stray read whose abundance carries little weight. The CDR3 nucleotides are TGTGCCAGCAGCTTACGGTCCGCGATGAACACTGAAGCTTTCTTT. This encodes CASSLRSAMNTEAFF. V gene TRBV7-3 combines with J gene TRBJ1-1; D gene unclear. The CDR3 loop spans 15 amino acids. From germline, CDR1 is SGHTA and CDR2 FQGTGA. V dropped 2 bases and J dropped 0 bases, with 10 bases sitting between them.

There are many counts of this clonotype. This beta chain is an unintended read in a library built for alpha chains; its size means little. The rearrangement uses TRBV7-2 and TRBJ1-2; D not resolved. Trimming cost V 7 bases and J 3 bases, with 9 bases left between them. This CDR3 contains 12 residues. Germline assignment: CDR1 SGHTA and CDR2 FQGNSA. The CDR3 region is CASKELHYGYTF. CDR3 coding DNA: TGTGCCAGCAAGGAACTGCACTATGGCTACACCTTC.